One and the same sample provided the 20 T cell receptor beta chains below, sequenced in a study of blood T cell repertoires in COVID-19. Measured with immunoSEQ multiplex PCR; TCRdb has only the in-frame clones, and not every one. The sample includes over 80,000 clones, roughly 78% of them seen just once. Sequenced input: peripheral blood. The receptor set was obtained from a woman of 80 years or more with active or convalescent COVID-19.

V usage is TRBV19 and J usage is TRBJ2-7; 7 positions agree with TRBD1. CDR3 size: 14 residues. V shed 1 base and J 4 bases; nucleotides not matched to a gene: 4. Germline V gene sequence: CDR1 LNHDA, CDR2 SQIVND (reference sequence). The CDR3 here is CASSIARDRYEQYF. For the CDR3, the DNA is TGTGCCAGTAGTATAGCCCGGGACAGATACGAGCAGTACTTC.

This clone was recorded only once. The genes are TRBV9 and TRBJ2-2, with no clear D. Germline values: CDR1 SGDLS, CDR2 YYNGEE. V lost 3 bases, J lost 3 bases, and 9 bases lay in between. This CDR3 contains 14 residues. The CDR3 bases are TGTGCCAGCAGCGCGAGATCTGACACCGGGGAGCTGTTTTTT. Encoded protein: CASSARSDTGELFF.

The chain employs TRBV9 and TRBJ1-3; D gene ambiguous. The CDR3 covers 14 residues. Trimming took 4 bases from V and 3 from J, leaving 11 bases between them. Germline CDR1 and CDR2: SGDLS and YYNGEE. As DNA, the CDR3 is TGTGCCAGCAGCCCCGAAGTGAGTGGAAACACCATATATTTT. It encodes CASSPEVSGNTIYF.

The V gene is TRBV7-9, the J gene TRBJ2-3; 10 nucleotides align to TRBD1. Germline V gene lookup returns CDR1 SEHNR and CDR2 FQNEAQ (reference sequence). Trimming cost V 7 bases and J 5 bases; bases outside gene matches: 9. This CDR3 region has 15 residues. This chain's CDR3 is CASMMSGQGGDTQYF. The CDR3 DNA reads TGTGCCAGCATGATGAGTGGACAGGGGGGAGATACGCAGTATTTT.

This clone was counted once. This sequence joins TRBV29-1 and TRBJ2-1; 8 bases fit TRBD2. V lost 6 bases, J lost 7 bases, and 11 bases stayed unmatched. Per germline, CDR1 SQVTM and CDR2 ANQGSEA. This CDR3 has 14 residues. The CDR3 spells CSVGSRLALNEQFF. Here the CDR3 DNA reads TGCAGCGTGGGTTCACGACTAGCGCTTAATGAGCAGTTCTTC.

The chain uses TRBV5-1 and TRBJ2-1, with 9 bases aligning to TRBD1. Unmatched junction bases numbered 6, after V lost 1 base and J lost 4 bases. There are 16 residues in the CDR3. Germline CDR1 is SGHRS and CDR2 is YFSETQ. The CDR3 loop reads CASSLIPTGGYNEQFF. In DNA form, the CDR3 reads TGCGCCAGCAGCTTGATTCCGACAGGGGGATACAATGAGCAGTTCTTC.

The rearrangement joins TRBV15 to TRBJ2-1, with 8 bases that match TRBD2. In germline, CDR1 is LNHNV, CDR2 YYDKDF (reference sequence). J was trimmed by 0 bases and V by 5 bases; bases with no gene match: 3. CDR3 length: 15 amino acids. The CDR3 here is CATSPLAGSYNEQFF. Written as DNA, the CDR3 is TGTGCCACCAGCCCTCTAGCGGGCTCCTACAATGAGCAGTTCTTC. Filled out from reference TRBV15 and TRBJ2-1, the complete variable domain reads DAMVIQNPRYQVTQFGKPVTLSCSQTLNHNVMYWYQQKSSQAPKLLFHYYDKDFNNEADTPDNFQSRRPNTSFCFLDIRSPGLGDTAMYLCATSPLAGSYNEQFFGPGTRLTVL.

CDR3 sequence reads: CASRLAGGPNEQYF. The CDR3 DNA sequence: TGTGCCAGTCGTTTAGCGGGAGGGCCGAATGAGCAGTACTTC. The chain couples TRBV6-5 to TRBJ2-7, with 11 nucleotides matching TRBD2. V gave up 9 bases and J gave up 7 bases; unmatched junction bases: 11. Germline V CDR1 and CDR2: MNHEY, SVGAGI. The CDR3 is 14 amino acids.

Worth noting for this clone: A read error may produce the germline difference seen at one junction end. The chain is built from TRBV5-1 and TRBJ2-1; 16 bases are a match to TRBD2. CDR3 length: 20 amino acids. Germline V gene sequence: CDR1 SGHRS, CDR2 YFSETQ. This CDR3 reads CASTHLPGTSGRENNNEQFF. For the CDR3, the DNA is TGTGCCAGCACCCACCTCCCCGGGACTAGCGGGAGGGAAAACAACAATGAGCAGTTCTTC.

V is TRBV27 and J is TRBJ2-3, with D possibly being TRBD2 (5 bases). The CDR3 length is 14 residues. The germline CDR1 and CDR2 sequences are MNHEY and SMNVEV (reference sequence). The ends were cut back, 2 bases at V and 4 bases at J, with 10 bases in the middle. The chain's CDR3 is CASSLASSADTQYF. The CDR3 bases are TGTGCCAGCAGTTTAGCTAGCTCAGCAGATACGCAGTATTTT.

CDR3 sequence (DNA): TGTGCCAGCAGCTTGGTGGGACAGGGATACGAGCAGTACTTC. Encoded protein: CASSLVGQGYEQYF. This chain joins TRBV5-4 and TRBJ2-7; TRBD1 matches at 9 bases. The germline V gene encodes CDR1 SGHNT and CDR2 YYREEE (reference sequence). The V segment lost 0 bases and the J segment 4 bases; nucleotides outside the gene matches: 2. This CDR3 has 14 residues.

The chain carries TRBV6-2 or TRBV6-3 and TRBJ2-7, with D possibly being TRBD1 (5 bases). Deletions cut 2 bases from V and 4 bases from J, with 12 bases between. The CDR3 totals 14 residues. Germline-derived CDR1 and CDR2 are MNHEY and SVGEGT. CDR3 loop: CASSYQGHAYEQYF. CDR3 bases: TGTGCCAGCAGTTACCAGGGCCACGCTTACGAGCAGTACTTC.

The rearrangement joins TRBV4-2 to TRBJ2-7; D uncertain. Germline CDR1 LGHNA, CDR2 YNFKEQ. The CDR3 is 14 amino acids. V was clipped by 4 bases and J by 4 bases, with 14 bases between them. This CDR3 reads CASSPRVGEYEQYF. The DNA of the CDR3 is TGTGCCAGCAGCCCCAGAGTGGGCGAGTACGAGCAGTACTTC.

V and J are TRBV7-2 and TRBJ2-7, with D unresolved. The CDR3 consists of 15 residues. V was shortened by 5 bases and J by 0 bases, with 14 bases between the two germline ends. Looked up from germline, CDR1 is SGHTA and CDR2 is FQGNSA. The CDR3 coding sequence is TGTGCCAGCAGCCGTTCCCCGGTTGCCTCCTACGAGCAGTACTTC. This sequence encodes CASSRSPVASYEQYF.

The chain links TRBV18 to TRBJ2-7, with 8 bases identical to TRBD1. With 10 bases clipped from V and 2 bases from J, the junction kept 10 bases outside the gene matches. The CDR3 has 14 amino acids. Germline-derived CDR1 and CDR2 are KGHSH and LQKENI. The CDR3 DNA is TGTGCCACCCGCCTGGGGACAGGTGCCTACGAGCAGTACTTC. Encoded protein: CATRLGTGAYEQYF.

The V and J genes are TRBV10-2 and TRBJ1-5; a weak D match, TRBD1 (5 bases). Trimming stripped 1 base from V and 0 bases from J, with 7 bases between. The length of the CDR3 is 15 residues. Germline V gene data show CDR1 as WSHSY and CDR2 as SAAADI. CDR3 sequence: CASSEYGGSNQPQHF. The CDR3 DNA follows: TGCGCCAGCAGTGAGTACGGGGGTAGCAATCAGCCCCAGCATTTT.

The CDR3 is CASTLLGQGRIEQYF. CDR3 nucleotide sequence: TGTGCCAGCACCCTACTGGGACAGGGTCGCATCGAGCAGTACTTC. The chain is built from TRBV27 and TRBJ2-7; TRBD1 agrees at 9 bases. Germline V gives CDR1 MNHEY, CDR2 SMNVEV (reference sequence). The CDR3 runs to 15 residues. The J segment lost 6 bases and the V segment lost 7 bases, leaving 13 bases of the junction unmatched.

In its sample, this clone was seen a few times. The CDR3 loop reads CASSQDGGRGMFF. The CDR3 nucleotides read TGTGCCAGCAGCCAAGATGGCGGGAGGGGGATGTTCTTC. The chain links TRBV14 to TRBJ2-1; 9 bases agree with TRBD2. Germline V gene data show CDR1 as SGHDN and CDR2 as FVKESK. Trimming at V came to 0 bases and at J to 15 bases, leaving 6 bases not matched to a gene. The CDR3 runs 13 residues.

This clone occurred a few times. J is TRBJ1-2 and V is TRBV6-5; 9 nucleotides match TRBD1. Germline trimming cut 6 bases from V and 2 bases from J; bases unmatched to any gene: 4. Looked up from germline, CDR1 is MNHEY and CDR2 is SVGAGI. This CDR3 contains 14 residues. As DNA, the CDR3 is TGTGCCAGCAGAACCGGGACAGGGAACTATGGCTACACCTTC. Encoded protein: CASRTGTGNYGYTF.

The CDR3 sequence: CAWSGSQTEAFF. For the CDR3, the DNA is TGTGCCTGGAGTGGGTCGCAGACTGAAGCTTTCTTT. V usage is TRBV30 and J usage is TRBJ1-1; D remains unclear. The V and J ends lost 1 base and 5 bases respectively, with 8 bases between them. The germline V gene encodes CDR1 GTSNPN and CDR2 SVGIG (reference sequence). The CDR3 has 12 amino acids.